This T cell receptor beta chain was recovered during a study of control samples from healthy donors and cancer patients. The method was immunoSEQ multiplex PCR; TCRdb's version includes in-frame clones alone and lacks a portion of them. The sample contains approximately 9,800 clones, about nine tenths of which appear only once. The sample comprised PBMCs. This clonotype was sampled from a man in his sixties with colorectal cancer.

CDR3 bases: TGTGCCAGCAGCTTCAATGAGCAGTTCTTC. As protein: CASSFNEQFF. This sequence joins TRBV7-9 and TRBJ2-1; unclear D gene. Germline V gives CDR1 SEHNR, CDR2 FQNEAQ (reference sequence). V was pared by 3 bases and J by 6 bases, with 0 bases between. The CDR3 loop spans 10 amino acids.